The 25 T cell receptor beta chains below come from one sample, sequenced in a study of control samples from healthy donors and cancer patients. TCRdb's copy holds only in-frame clones and misses some; the assay was immunoSEQ multiplex PCR. Of under 80,000 clones detected, around 95% appear once; the ten largest clones hold 6.2%. Sample: blood. The source is a middle-aged woman in good health.

The V gene is TRBV7-3, the J gene TRBJ2-3; D is possibly TRBD2 (7 bases). The CDR3 has 15 residues. V shed 5 bases and J shed 0 bases, with 12 bases lying between them. Per germline, CDR1 SGHTA and CDR2 FQGTGA. As DNA, the CDR3 is TGTGCCAGCAGCGTGGGAGGGGGGAGCACAGATACGCAGTATTTT. This sequence encodes CASSVGGGSTDTQYF.

This sequence joins TRBV2 and TRBJ2-3; TRBD2 is a possible D gene (5 bases). The germline V gene has CDR1 SNHLY and CDR2 FYNNEI. Deletions cut 10 bases from V and 0 bases from J, with 14 bases between. The CDR3 is made up of 14 amino acids. The CDR3 protein is CATRGLLSTDTQYF. The CDR3 region has the DNA TGTGCCACCCGGGGTCTTCTTAGCACAGATACGCAGTATTTT.

The V gene is TRBV10-3, the J gene TRBJ2-7, with D perhaps matching TRBD2 (6 bases). CDR3 size: 13 residues. V was cut by 10 bases and J by 3 bases, with 16 bases left in between. The germline V gene has CDR1 ENHRY and CDR2 SYGVKD. The CDR3 spells CATRLDLGYEQYF. CDR3 DNA sequence: TGTGCCACCAGACTAGATCTTGGCTACGAGCAGTACTTC.

The chain links TRBV27 to TRBJ1-3, with D uncertain. The V end lost 6 bases, the J end lost 1 base, and 7 bases lay between the germline ends. The germline CDR1 and CDR2 sequences are MNHEY and SMNVEV (reference sequence). The CDR3 extends over 13 amino acids. The CDR3 sequence: CASRSLSGNTIYF. DNA of the CDR3: TGTGCCAGCAGGAGCCTATCTGGAAACACCATATATTTT.

The rearrangement uses TRBV19 and TRBJ1-4; maybe TRBD1 (6 bases). Trimming removed 3 bases from V and 7 bases from J, with 12 bases in between. Germline V CDR1 and CDR2: LNHDA, SQIVND (reference sequence). The CDR3 has 14 residues. The CDR3 here is CASSIQGRGEKLFF. DNA of the CDR3: TGTGCCAGTAGTATCCAGGGGCGCGGTGAAAAACTGTTTTTT.

The chain employs TRBV4-3 and TRBJ1-4; the match to TRBD1 covers 7 bases. Germline V lookup: CDR1 LGHNA, CDR2 YSLEER. The CDR3 consists of 17 residues. Trimming cost V 0 bases and J 2 bases; bases outside gene matches: 6. CDR3 residues: CASSQDIGQATNEKLFF. CDR3 DNA: TGCGCCAGCAGCCAAGACATTGGACAGGCGACTAATGAAAAACTGTTTTTT.

The rearrangement joins TRBV28 to TRBJ1-1; D is undetermined. From germline, CDR1 is MDHEN and CDR2 SYDVKM. The CDR3 has 14 residues. Trimming took 5 bases from V and 1 from J, leaving 11 bases between them. CDR3 sequence: CASSPPTANTEAFF. The CDR3 DNA is TGTGCCAGCAGTCCCCCTACAGCGAACACTGAAGCTTTCTTT.

The chain has TRBV4-1 and TRBJ2-7, with D hard to call. This CDR3 region has 18 residues. Germline V CDR1 and CDR2: MGHRA, YSYEKL. Trimming took 1 base from V and 1 from J, leaving 20 bases between them. The CDR3, as DNA: TGCGCCAGCAGCCAAGGGCCTTTAGTCGCCCGGCGGTCCTACGAGCAGTACTTC. This codes for CASSQGPLVARRSYEQYF.

This clone is a singleton in its sample. This chain uses TRBV7-2 with TRBJ2-1; the D is unclear. The CDR3 runs 14 residues. V was clipped by 2 bases and J by 4 bases, with 9 bases between them. Germline assignment: CDR1 SGHTA and CDR2 FQGNSA. CDR3 amino acids: CASSLYGAYNEQFF. The CDR3 nucleotides read TGTGCCAGCAGCTTATATGGCGCTTACAATGAGCAGTTCTTC. Full variable domain (missing parts from reference TRBV7-2 and TRBJ2-1): GAGVSQSPSNKVTEKGKDVELRCDPISGHTALYWYRQSLGQGLEFLIYFQGNSAPDKSGLPSDRFSAERTGGSVSTLTIQRTQQEDSAVYLCASSLYGAYNEQFFGPGTRLTVL.

In the case of this clone: One end of the junction fails to match germline, which may point to a read error. The rearrangement uses TRBV5-1 and TRBJ1-3; a weak D match, TRBD1 (5 bases). The CDR3 length is 14 residues. The germline V gene has CDR1 SGHRS and CDR2 YFSETQ. The CDR3 loop is CASSSDISGSTIYF. DNA for the CDR3: TGCGCCAGCAGCTCGGACATCTCTGGAAGCACCATATATTTT.

The chain links TRBV6-2 or TRBV6-3 to TRBJ2-1; TRBD2 aligns across 7 bases. In germline, CDR1 is MNHEY, CDR2 SVGEGT. V shed 0 bases, J shed 7 bases, and the junction held 12 bases outside the gene matches. The CDR3 loop spans 17 amino acids. The CDR3 sequence is CASSYSIVSGAVNEQFF. The CDR3 bases are TGTGCCAGCAGTTACTCGATTGTCAGCGGGGCTGTAAATGAGCAGTTCTTC.

This rearrangement joins TRBV27 to TRBJ1-2; D remains unclear. CDR1 and CDR2 (germline): MNHEY, SMNVEV (reference sequence). The CDR3 has 13 residues. With 2 bases removed from V and 1 base from J, the gap between germline ends came to 5 bases. The CDR3 nucleotides read TGTGCCAGCAGTTTAAAGGGTAACTATGGCTACACCTTC. It translates to CASSLKGNYGYTF.

DNA of the CDR3: TGTGCCAGCTCCACCTTACCGGGACAGGGGTGGAACACTGAAGCTTTCTTT. Its protein is CASSTLPGQGWNTEAFF. This sequence joins TRBV18 and TRBJ1-1; TRBD1 matches at 10 bases. Germline-derived CDR1 and CDR2 are KGHSH and LQKENI. CDR3 size: 17 residues. The junction had 11 bases not matched to a gene; V was cut back by 6 bases and J by 1 base.

The rearrangement links TRBV2 to TRBJ1-3; the D is unclear. This CDR3 has 13 amino acids. Germline-derived CDR1 and CDR2 are SNHLY and FYNNEI. V was pared by 6 bases and J by 0 bases, with 6 bases between. CDR3 sequence: CASSRNSGNTIYF. CDR3 nucleotides: TGTGCCAGCAGCCGAAACTCTGGAAACACCATATATTTT.

The chain recombines TRBV20-1 with TRBJ1-5; D remains ambiguous. This CDR3 comprises 11 residues. Trimming removed 3 bases at V and 2 bases at J, with 2 bases between. Germline V lookup: CDR1 DFQATT, CDR2 SNEGSKA (reference sequence). CDR3 sequence (DNA): TGCAGTGCTAGGGGCAATCAGCCCCAGCATTTT. Protein: CSARGNQPQHF.

J is TRBJ2-7 and V is TRBV18; D is tentatively TRBD1 or TRBD2 (5 bases each). The V end lost 3 bases, the J end lost 5 bases, and 8 bases lay between the germline ends. The CDR3 has 12 amino acids. Germline V lookup: CDR1 KGHSH, CDR2 LQKENI. This CDR3 reads CASSPGTDEQYF. The CDR3 DNA reads as TGTGCCAGCTCACCCGGGACGGACGAGCAGTACTTC.

The V call is TRBV5-4, the J call TRBJ1-2; D possibly corresponds to TRBD1 (6 bases). Germline V gene data show CDR1 as SGHNT and CDR2 as YYREEE (reference sequence). The CDR3 spans 15 residues. V lost 0 bases, J lost 4 bases, and 13 bases lay in between. The CDR3 nucleotides are TGTGCCAGCAGCTTGGTTGGGGGGCTGGGCTATGGCTACACCTTC. It codes for CASSLVGGLGYGYTF.

V gene TRBV5-4 combines with J gene TRBJ2-3; D uncertain. This CDR3 comprises 13 residues. The germline V and J ends were trimmed by 0 bases and 1 base, with 3 bases remaining between them. The germline V gene has CDR1 SGHNT and CDR2 YYREEE (reference sequence). The CDR3 DNA reads TGTGCCAGCAGCTTGGAGGGCACAGATACGCAGTATTTT. Its protein product is CASSLEGTDTQYF.

CDR3 DNA sequence: TGCAGTGCTAGTTCCGACGAGAGGGGTTTAGCTTTCTTT. Translation: CSASSDERGLAFF. The chain uses TRBV20-1 and TRBJ1-1, with D possibly being TRBD1 (5 bases). Trimming left V 3 bases short and J 10 bases short, with 18 bases between. Germline values: CDR1 DFQATT, CDR2 SNEGSKA (reference sequence). CDR3 length: 13 amino acids.

The chain couples TRBV5-4 to TRBJ1-2; D gene uncertain. This CDR3 comprises 13 residues. Germline V lookup: CDR1 SGHNT, CDR2 YYREEE (reference sequence). Trimming stripped 2 bases from V and 7 bases from J, with 12 bases between. The CDR3 here is CASSFWGFGGYTF. The CDR3, as DNA: TGTGCCAGCAGCTTTTGGGGTTTTGGTGGCTACACCTTC.

This clone has just a few counts. The genes are TRBV15 and TRBJ2-7; 10 bases map to TRBD1. This CDR3 region has 15 residues. CDR1 is LNHNV, CDR2 YYDKDF, per germline (reference sequence). V shed 3 bases and J 4 bases; nucleotides not matched to a gene: 6. Here the CDR3 reads CATSRDRGMMYEQYF. CDR3 bases: TGTGCCACCAGCAGGGACAGGGGGATGATGTACGAGCAGTACTTC.

V is TRBV27 and J is TRBJ2-2, with no clear D. This CDR3 comprises 15 residues. Germline assignment: CDR1 MNHEY and CDR2 SMNVEV (reference sequence). Trimming stripped 8 bases from V and 1 base from J, with 14 bases between. Written as DNA, the CDR3 is TGTGCCAGCGCATGGGATATCAGGAACACCGGGGAGCTGTTTTTT. Translation: CASAWDIRNTGELFF.

The rearrangement joins TRBV9 to TRBJ1-1; the D is unclear. Trimming removed 0 bases at V and 1 base at J, with 7 bases between. Germline V gene sequence: CDR1 SGDLS, CDR2 YYNGEE. There are 14 residues in the CDR3. Here the CDR3 DNA reads TGTGCCAGCAGCGTAGGAGGAGCGAACACTGAAGCTTTCTTT. This translates into CASSVGGANTEAFF.

The rearrangement links TRBV18 to TRBJ1-5; 10 bases agree with TRBD1. The CDR3 is 18 amino acids. Germline assignment: CDR1 KGHSH and CDR2 LQKENI. V was clipped by 3 bases and J by 0 bases; unmatched bases: 8. The CDR3 is CASSPRDRGSNSNQPQHF. DNA of the CDR3: TGTGCCAGCTCACCGCGGGACAGGGGATCAAATAGCAATCAGCCCCAGCATTTT.

This clone was seen once. This chain connects TRBV12-3 or TRBV12-4 to TRBJ1-1; D is possibly TRBD1 (5 bases). CDR3 length equals 13 residues. Deletions cut 3 bases from V and 1 base from J, with 6 bases between. CDR3 DNA: TGTGCCAGCAGTTTCGACAGGAACACTGAAGCTTTCTTT. It translates to CASSFDRNTEAFF.